The present TCR beta chain was sequenced within a study of CD8 T cells in Susac syndrome. Sequencing of TCR beta was carried out in blood CD8+ and CD4+ T cells. The CD8+ and CD4+ T cells were isolated magnetically using a negative isolation approach, whereas the TEMRA cells were enriched by FACS. Overall study findings and caveats: It was acknowledged by the study that relatively few individuals were included in its TCR sequencing and HLA analysis.

In the case of this clonotype: Its antigen is as yet unknown.

Trimming took 0 bases from V and 2 from J; bases not matched to a gene: 5. Germline lookup yields CDR1 SGHTA and CDR2 FQGNSA. The CDR3 is 16 residues long. Random hexamers were used to reverse transcribe roughly 0.5 to 1 ug of RNA. Amplification of TCR beta CDR3 by immunoSEQ multiplex PCR spanned 54 Vbeta and 13 Jbeta. TCRdb processed the immunoSEQ multiplex PCR reads anew with MiXCR; each CDR3 protein has one entry. The profile shows about 300,000 distinct CDR3 sequences, over 75% of them singletons. The sequence was collected from a human donor with multiple sclerosis. The gene calls are TRBV7-2 and TRBJ2-7; 9 positions agree with TRBD2. Sequencing input: CD8+ T cells from PBMCs. The CDR3 loop reads CASSLAASGDPYEQYF. The CDR3 coding sequence is TGTGCCAGCAGCTTAGCGGCTAGCGGGGATCCCTACGAGCAGTACTTC.